The sequence of this T cell receptor (beta chain) was determined in a study of radiation and T cells in renal cell carcinoma. This CDR3 has 15 amino acids. V was shortened by 6 bases and J by 4 bases, with 18 bases between the two germline ends. Germline V CDR1 and CDR2: LGHNA, YNFKEQ. Produced via immunoSEQ multiplex PCR; TCRdb's table is partial and in-frame only. The sample has around 20,000 clones, about half seen once. Treatment noted: 15 Gy SBRT to primary tumor, nephrectomy 4 weeks later. The clonotype comes from a woman aged 50 to 60 with renal cell carcinoma. Specimen: tumor tissue, collected from a patient whose treatment included radiotherapy and nephrectomy. The chain employs TRBV4-2 and TRBJ1-1, with D possibly TRBD1 on 5 matching bases. In DNA form, the CDR3 reads TGTGCCAGCAGTCCCTTATTGGGGCCTGGCACTGAAGCTTTCTTT. Translation gives CASSPLLGPGTEAFF.